A selection of T cell receptor beta chains follows, all from one sample in a study of CD8 T cells in Susac syndrome. TCRdb fed the immunoSEQ multiplex PCR reads into MiXCR, producing one record per CDR3 protein. The sample shows 400,000 or so distinct CDR3 sequences, roughly 85% of them seen only once. The sample consisted of CD8+ T cells from PBMCs. These receptors were obtained from a human donor with multiple sclerosis. The CDR3 runs from the conserved cysteine through the conserved F or W. Fields, in order: clone size, V gene, J gene, D gene, CDR3 protein, CDR3 DNA. The D gene is left open where the match is weak. Not every row has a clone size; where given, it reads once, few, many or a size class.

>.|TRBV27|TRBJ1-1|.
CASSYVWGGEAFF
TGTGCCAGCAGTTACGTGTGGGGCGGAGAAGCTTTCTTT
>.|TRBV30|TRBJ1-3|.
CAWGWGSGNTIYF
TGTGCCTGGGGGTGGGGATCTGGAAACACCATATATTTT
>.|TRBV5-6|TRBJ2-3|.
CASSLEQGDTQYF
TGTGCCAGCAGCTTGGAACAGGGAGATACGCAGTATTTT
>.|TRBV20-1|TRBJ1-1|.
CSAYSGTSNTEAFF
TGCAGTGCGTACAGCGGTACCTCTAACACTGAAGCTTTCTTT
>.|TRBV4-1|TRBJ1-2|TRBD1
CASSKQGSGQFDYGYTF
TGCGCCAGCAGCAAACAGGGGTCGGGTCAATTCGACTATGGCTACACCTTC
>.|TRBV6-5|TRBJ1-4|.
CASRTRVTNEKLFF
TGTGCCAGTAGGACCAGGGTGACTAATGAAAAACTGTTTTTT
>.|TRBV18|TRBJ2-7|.
CASDTGEAYEQYF
TGTGCCAGCGACACAGGGGAGGCCTACGAGCAGTACTTC
>.|TRBV3-1|TRBJ1-4|.
CASSQDRTEDWEKLFF
TGTGCCAGCAGCCAAGATCGGACAGAAGATTGGGAAAAACTGTTTTTT
>.|TRBV6-1|TRBJ1-5|.
CASSPRRVLSNQPQHF
TGTGCCAGCAGCCCCCGGCGGGTTTTGAGCAATCAGCCCCAGCATTTT
>.|TRBV29-1|TRBJ2-3|.
CSVEVDTQYF
TGCAGCGTTGAGGTGGATACGCAGTATTTT
>.|TRBV20-1|TRBJ2-7|TRBD2
CSARGRGAGSSYEQYF
TGCAGTGCTAGAGGACGGGGAGCGGGGTCCTCCTACGAGCAGTACTTC
>.|TRBV29-1|TRBJ2-7|.
CSVRLATYEQYF
TGCAGCGTTCGACTGGCTACCTACGAGCAGTACTTC
>.|TRBV20-1|TRBJ1-3|.
CSARDLALTGTGNTIYF
TGCAGTGCTAGAGACCTCGCCCTAACAGGAACTGGAAACACCATATATTTT
>.|TRBV18|TRBJ2-7|TRBD2
CATRTSVAYEQYF
TGTGCCACTCGGACTAGCGTGGCCTACGAGCAGTACTTC
>.|TRBV29-1|TRBJ2-7|.
CSALPLNSYEQYF
TGCAGCGCCCTCCCACTCAACTCCTACGAGCAGTACTTC
>.|TRBV7-6|TRBJ2-5|.
CASSDDVPVRQETQYF
TGTGCCAGCAGCGATGACGTCCCAGTAAGACAAGAGACCCAGTACTTC
>.|TRBV4-1|TRBJ2-7|.
CASSQDSGTVYEQYF
TGCGCCAGCAGCCAAGATAGTGGCACCGTCTACGAGCAGTACTTC
>few|TRBV6-6|TRBJ1-1|.
CASSYGPSTEAFF
TGTGCCAGCAGTTACGGACCAAGCACTGAAGCTTTCTTT
>.|TRBV5-5|TRBJ1-1|.
CASSRRVRDEAFF
TGTGCCAGCAGCCGTCGGGTCCGTGATGAAGCTTTCTTT
>.|TRBV7-9|TRBJ2-7|.
CASSLDRANVYEQYF
TGTGCCAGCAGCTTAGACAGGGCTAATGTCTACGAGCAGTACTTC
>.|TRBV13|TRBJ2-7|TRBD1
CASSLGGARGYNEQYF
TGTGCCAGCAGCTTAGGCGGAGCCAGGGGGTATAACGAGCAGTACTTC
>.|TRBV2|TRBJ2-7|.
CASSEIRDLSYEQYF
TGTGCCAGCAGTGAAATTAGGGACCTCTCCTACGAGCAGTACTTC
>.|TRBV5-5|TRBJ1-1|.
CASSLEAGMPTEAFF
TGTGCCAGCAGCTTGGAGGCTGGGATGCCTACTGAAGCTTTCTTT
>.|TRBV30|TRBJ2-7|.
CAWSAGHITEQYF
TGTGCCTGGAGTGCGGGGCATATCACGGAGCAGTACTTC
>.|TRBV30|TRBJ2-1|TRBD2
CAWSVLSGGPLDEQFF
TGTGCCTGGAGTGTACTTAGCGGGGGCCCCTTGGATGAGCAGTTCTTC
>.|TRBV25-1|TRBJ2-5|.
CASSELRETQYF
TGTGCCAGCAGTGAATTAAGGGAGACCCAGTACTTC
>.|TRBV30|TRBJ1-1|.
CAWERGTEAFF
TGTGCCTGGGAACGGGGCACTGAAGCTTTCTTT
>.|TRBV4-1|TRBJ1-5|.
CASSQEPGRDNQPQHF
TGCGCCAGCAGCCAAGAACCTGGGAGGGACAATCAGCCCCAGCATTTT
>.|TRBV6-4|TRBJ1-1|TRBD1
CASSDSDRGTEAFF
TGTGCCAGCAGTGACTCAGACAGGGGCACTGAAGCTTTCTTT
>.|TRBV4-1|TRBJ2-2|.
CASSQQEGTGELFF
TGCGCCAGCAGCCAACAGGAGGGCACCGGGGAGCTGTTTTTT
>.|TRBV7-9|TRBJ1-1|.
CASSFDDTMNTEAFF
TGTGCCAGCAGCTTTGATGACACAATGAACACTGAAGCTTTCTTT
>.|TRBV4-1|TRBJ1-6|TRBD1
CASSQDVGTGVSPLHF
TGCGCCAGCAGCCAAGACGTCGGGACAGGGGTTTCACCCCTCCACTTT
>.|TRBV15|TRBJ2-5|.
CATSRANPHVDNQETQYF
TGTGCCACCAGCAGAGCCAACCCTCACGTGGACAATCAAGAGACCCAGTACTTC
>.|TRBV11-2|TRBJ2-7|TRBD1
CASSLDPGTGQYEQYF
TGTGCCAGCAGCTTAGATCCTGGGACAGGGCAATACGAGCAGTACTTC
>.|TRBV5-1|TRBJ2-1|TRBD2
CASKTTSGTSSYNEQFF
TGCGCCAGCAAGACGACTAGCGGGACGAGCTCCTACAATGAGCAGTTCTTC
>.|TRBV5-4|TRBJ2-7|TRBD1
CASSLTGGATEQYF
TGTGCCAGCAGCCTGACAGGGGGCGCGACCGAGCAGTACTTC
>.|TRBV7-6|TRBJ2-5|.
CASSAGAEEETQYF
TGTGCCAGCAGCGCCGGGGCCGAGGAAGAGACCCAGTACTTC
>.|TRBV5-1|TRBJ2-1|.
CASTEDLHYNEQFF
TGCGCCAGCACCGAAGACTTGCACTACAATGAGCAGTTCTTC
>once|TRBV2|TRBJ2-7|.
CASRVDLYEQYF
TGTGCCAGCAGAGTCGACCTCTACGAGCAGTACTTC
>.|TRBV12-3/TRBV12-4|TRBJ2-1|.
CASSLAIEQFF
TGTGCCAGCAGTTTAGCGATTGAGCAGTTCTTC
>.|TRBV4-2|TRBJ1-1|.
CASSQGGTAYLAEAFF
TGTGCCAGCAGCCAAGGGGGAACGGCGTACCTCGCTGAAGCTTTCTTT
>.|TRBV2|TRBJ2-7|.
CASRAGRGDSYEQYF
TGTGCCAGCAGGGCAGGGAGGGGGGACTCCTACGAGCAGTACTTC
>.|TRBV6-5|TRBJ2-5|.
CASSYSARVQETQYF
TGTGCCAGCAGTTACTCCGCGAGGGTTCAAGAGACCCAGTACTTC
>.|TRBV5-6|TRBJ2-5|.
CASSSPTVPGETQYF
TGTGCCAGCAGCTCACCGACAGTGCCTGGGGAGACCCAGTACTTC
>.|TRBV7-9|TRBJ1-5|TRBD1
CASSSGGTGKDQPQHF
TGTGCCAGCAGCTCAGGAGGGACAGGAAAGGACCAGCCCCAGCATTTT
>.|TRBV20-1|TRBJ2-1|TRBD1
CSADRDSNNEQFF
TGCAGTGCCGACCGGGACAGCAACAATGAGCAGTTCTTC
>.|TRBV19|TRBJ2-5|TRBD2
CASSTPPTSGRLSETQYF
TGTGCCAGTAGTACTCCTCCCACTAGCGGGAGACTATCAGAGACCCAGTACTTC
>.|TRBV5-1|TRBJ1-1|TRBD1
CASRRQGPLTEAFF
TGCGCCAGCAGACGACAGGGGCCCCTAACTGAAGCTTTCTTT
>.|TRBV15|TRBJ1-1|.
CATSTGTGNTEAFF
TGTGCCACCAGCACCGGGACGGGGAACACTGAAGCTTTCTTT
>.|TRBV27|TRBJ2-7|.
CASSFLDRPYEQYF
TGTGCCAGCAGTTTTTTAGACAGGCCCTACGAGCAGTACTTC
>.|TRBV4-1|TRBJ2-6|.
CASSQGRSSGANVLTF
TGCGCCAGCAGCCAGGGACGTTCCTCTGGGGCCAACGTCCTGACTTTC
>.|TRBV10-3|TRBJ1-2|.
CAISDPATPHYGYTF
TGTGCCATCAGTGATCCGGCGACGCCCCACTATGGCTACACCTTC
>.|TRBV7-9|TRBJ2-5|.
CASRPVGSETQYF
TGTGCCAGCAGGCCCGTGGGCTCAGAGACCCAGTACTTC
>.|TRBV19|TRBJ2-1|TRBD2
CASSATSGGAYEQFF
TGTGCCAGTAGCGCGACTAGCGGGGGGGCGTATGAGCAGTTCTTC